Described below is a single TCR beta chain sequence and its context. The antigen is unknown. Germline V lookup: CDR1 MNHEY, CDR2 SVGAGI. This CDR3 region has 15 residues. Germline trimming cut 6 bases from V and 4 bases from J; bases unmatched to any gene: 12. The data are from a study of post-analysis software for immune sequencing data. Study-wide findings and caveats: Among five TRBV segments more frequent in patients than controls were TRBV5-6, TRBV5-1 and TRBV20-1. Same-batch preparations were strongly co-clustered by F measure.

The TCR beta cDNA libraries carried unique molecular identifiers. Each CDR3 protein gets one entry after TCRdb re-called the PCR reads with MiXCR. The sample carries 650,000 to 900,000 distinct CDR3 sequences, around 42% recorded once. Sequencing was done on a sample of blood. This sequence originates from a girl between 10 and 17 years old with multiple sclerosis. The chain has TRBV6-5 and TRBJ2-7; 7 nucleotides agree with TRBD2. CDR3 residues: CASSLRDYPGYEQYF. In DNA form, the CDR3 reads TGTGCCAGCAGCCTCCGGGACTACCCCGGTTACGAGCAGTACTTC.